This note documents a single T cell receptor (beta chain) sequence. These data are taken from a study of technical replicates of blood from a few donors. In germline, CDR1 is MNHEY, CDR2 SVGAGI. The CDR3 is 12 residues long. V shed 4 bases and J shed 9 bases, with 10 bases lying between them. Produced via immunoSEQ multiplex PCR; TCRdb's table is partial and in-frame only. The repertoire holds some 87,000 clones, with roughly 97% as singletons. The sample consisted of T cells isolated from PBMCs. The chain recombines TRBV6-5 with TRBJ2-1, with D maybe TRBD2 (5 bases). The source of this sequence is a human donor in good health. CDR3: CASSSSSGEQFF. The DNA of the CDR3 is TGTGCCAGCAGTTCTAGCTCCGGTGAGCAGTTCTTC.